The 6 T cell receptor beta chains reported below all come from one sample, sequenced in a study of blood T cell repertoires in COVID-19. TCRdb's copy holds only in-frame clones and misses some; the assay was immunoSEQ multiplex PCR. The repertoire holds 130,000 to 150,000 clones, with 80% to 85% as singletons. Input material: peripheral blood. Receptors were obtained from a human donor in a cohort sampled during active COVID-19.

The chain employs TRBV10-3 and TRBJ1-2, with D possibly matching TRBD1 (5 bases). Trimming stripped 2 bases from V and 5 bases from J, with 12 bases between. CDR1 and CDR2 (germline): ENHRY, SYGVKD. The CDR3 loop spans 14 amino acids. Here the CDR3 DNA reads TGTGCCATCAGTGAGAGTTTCAGGGCTTATGGCTACACCTTC. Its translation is CAISESFRAYGYTF.

The CDR3 loop reads CATSSKARANEKLFF. The CDR3 DNA is TGTGCCACCAGCTCTAAGGCGCGGGCTAATGAAAAACTGTTTTTT. This chain links TRBV15 with TRBJ1-4; D gene ambiguous. The CDR3 has 15 residues. The V end was cut by 5 bases, the J end by 3 bases, with 13 bases between. Germline CDR1 and CDR2: LNHNV and YYDKDF (reference sequence).

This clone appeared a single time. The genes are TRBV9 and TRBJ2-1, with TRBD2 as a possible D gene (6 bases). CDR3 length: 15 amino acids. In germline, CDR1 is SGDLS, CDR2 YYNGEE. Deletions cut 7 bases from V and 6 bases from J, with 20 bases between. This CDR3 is CASAGRAGKANEQFF. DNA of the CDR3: TGTGCCAGCGCGGGGAGAGCAGGGAAGGCCAATGAGCAGTTCTTC.

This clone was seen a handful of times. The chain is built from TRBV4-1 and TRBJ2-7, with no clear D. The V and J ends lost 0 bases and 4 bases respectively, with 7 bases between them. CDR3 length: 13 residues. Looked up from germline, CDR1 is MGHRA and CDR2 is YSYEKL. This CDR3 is CASSQEQLYEQYF. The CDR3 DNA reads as TGCGCCAGCAGCCAAGAACAGCTGTACGAGCAGTACTTC.

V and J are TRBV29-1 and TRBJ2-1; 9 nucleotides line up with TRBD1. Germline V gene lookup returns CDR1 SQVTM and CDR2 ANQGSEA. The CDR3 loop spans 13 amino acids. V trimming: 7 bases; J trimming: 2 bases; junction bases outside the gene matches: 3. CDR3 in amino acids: CSGDRGTYNEQFF. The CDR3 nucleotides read TGCAGCGGCGACAGGGGGACCTACAATGAGCAGTTCTTC.

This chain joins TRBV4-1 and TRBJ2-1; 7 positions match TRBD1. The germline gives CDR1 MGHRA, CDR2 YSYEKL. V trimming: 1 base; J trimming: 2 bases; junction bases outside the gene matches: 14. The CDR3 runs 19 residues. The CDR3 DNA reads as TGCGCCAGCAGCCAAGCTCCGGGACAGCAAAGGAGCACCTACAATGAGCAGTTCTTC. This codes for CASSQAPGQQRSTYNEQFF.